Given below is one TCR beta chain in context. The data were produced by immunoSEQ multiplex PCR, yet TCRdb's version contains in-frame clones alone and is incomplete. Altogether around 52,000 clones are present, roughly 96% being singletons, with the ten largest covering 0.075% to 0.095%. The data derive from a study of T cells after somatic rescue of genetic block. The CDR3 extends over 15 amino acids. The germline CDR1 and CDR2 sequences are MNHNS and SASEGT. Trimming took off 2 bases at V and 4 bases at J, with 14 bases between the two ends. The specimen was peripheral blood mononuclear cells (PBMCs). The genes are TRBV6-1 and TRBJ1-2; no definite D call. This receptor was taken from a child less than two years old. The CDR3 protein is CASSESITGLYGYTF. The CDR3 DNA is TGTGCCAGCAGTGAATCTATTACGGGTCTCTATGGCTACACCTTC.